Shown below are 16 T cell receptor beta chains from a single sample sequenced in a study of metastatic and nonmetastatic thyroid tumors. MiXCR was used by TCRdb to re-call the PCR reads. The sample lists over 10,000 clones, 12% occurring once. Patients underwent thyroid surgery, and none had received any treatment before it. Sequenced: blood. These receptors originate from a female donor with papillary thyroid cancer or a benign thyroid nodule (not recorded which). Some clones in this sample may be carry-over from other donors' samples.

Many counts were recorded for this clone. A much larger clone lies a single base off, so this may be a read error. Other nucleotide sequences from this sample produce the same CDR3. The genes are TRBV6-1 and TRBJ2-5, with D perhaps TRBD1 (6 bases). V lost 7 bases and J lost 2, with 14 bases in between. Looked up from germline, CDR1 is MNHNS and CDR2 is SASEGT. CDR3 size: 14 residues. CDR3 sequence: CASTSQGSQETQYF. The DNA for the CDR3 is TGTGCCAGCACCAGCCAGGGGAGTCAAGAGACCCAGTACTTC.

This clone came up many times. The chain has TRBV27 and TRBJ1-2, with D possibly being TRBD1 (5 bases). CDR1 and CDR2 (germline): MNHEY, SMNVEV (reference sequence). V gave up 7 bases and J gave up 4 bases, with 16 bases separating them. This CDR3 is 14 amino acids long. This CDR3 reads CASTPLRDPYGYTF. CDR3 DNA: TGTGCCAGCACCCCCCTCAGGGATCCCTATGGCTACACCTTC.

This clone showed up many times. The rearrangement uses TRBV20-1 and TRBJ1-1; D unclear. Trimming stripped 1 base from V and 2 bases from J, with 5 bases between. The CDR3 extends over 12 amino acids. CDR1 is DFQATT and CDR2 is SNEGSKA in the germline V gene (reference sequence). In DNA, the CDR3 is TGCAGTGCTAGAGCGGGAAACACTGAAGCTTTCTTT. It is translated as CSARAGNTEAFF.

This clone was seen a handful of times. The chain uses TRBV27 and TRBJ2-2, with 10 bases that match TRBD2. The CDR3 length is 14 residues. The trim removed 6 bases at V and 8 bases at J, leaving 6 bases unmatched. Germline V lookup: CDR1 MNHEY, CDR2 SMNVEV (reference sequence). CDR3 protein: CASRSSSGRGELFF. The CDR3 DNA sequence: TGTGCCAGCAGATCATCTAGCGGGAGAGGGGAGCTGTTTTTT.

The sample holds a few counts of this clone. A much more abundant neighbour one base away suggests this may be a read error. The genes are TRBV10-3 and TRBJ2-3, with a weak D call TRBD2 (5 bases). Germline loops: CDR1 ENHRY, CDR2 SYGVKD. V gave up 6 bases and J gave up 10 bases, with 14 bases separating them. The CDR3 length is 12 residues. CDR3 residues: CAIRGMTISQYF. CDR3 DNA: TGTGCCATCAGGGGAATGACTATCTCGCAGTATTTT.

At least ten counts were recorded for this clone. The rearrangement joins TRBV5-1 to TRBJ2-7; 8 bases align to TRBD2. V was pared by 5 bases and J by 2 bases, with 15 bases of the junction left unmatched. There are 17 residues in the CDR3. Germline loops: CDR1 SGHRS, CDR2 YFSETQ. CDR3 coding DNA: TGCGCCAGCAGTAAAGGGGCAGGGAGACTAGCGCCCTACGAGCAGTACTTC. Its protein is CASSKGAGRLAPYEQYF.

This clone was detected many times. The chain recombines TRBV6-1 with TRBJ1-1, with a weak D call TRBD1 (5 bases). This CDR3 comprises 14 residues. V gave up 6 bases and J gave up 0 bases, with 11 bases separating them. Germline CDR1 and CDR2: MNHNS and SASEGT. The CDR3 DNA reads TGTGCCAGCAGGCTACAGGAAATGAACACTGAAGCTTTCTTT. Its protein is CASRLQEMNTEAFF.

This clone was found many times. The V gene is TRBV20-1, the J gene TRBJ2-1; 7 bases align to TRBD2. Looked up from germline, CDR1 is DFQATT and CDR2 is SNEGSKA (reference sequence). The V and J ends lost 0 bases and 1 base, in that order; junction bases with no gene match: 6. The CDR3 runs 16 residues. CDR3 residues: CSAREERGLSYNEQFF. The CDR3 DNA is TGCAGTGCTAGAGAAGAGCGGGGTCTTTCCTACAATGAGCAGTTCTTC.

On this clone: At one of its ends the junction is not consistent with the germline gene, which may arise from a read error. The chain combines TRBV27 with TRBJ1-1; possible D gene TRBD1, 5 bases. This CDR3 is 15 amino acids long. Germline V gene lookup returns CDR1 MNHEY and CDR2 SMNVEV (reference sequence). The CDR3 DNA is TGTGCCAGCAGTCTATCACAGGTGGCGTACGCTGAAGCTTTCTTT. It encodes CASSLSQVAYAEAFF.

The chain uses TRBV12-3 or TRBV12-4 and TRBJ2-3; tentatively, D is TRBD1 or TRBD2 (5 bases each). CDR3 length: 17 amino acids. Trimming removed 5 bases from V and 2 bases from J, with 20 bases in between. CDR3 sequence (DNA): TGTGCCAGCAGTCTCCAGGGTACGACTATGACCACAGATACGCAGTATTTT. It is translated as CASSLQGTTMTTDTQYF.

This clone was recorded at least ten times. The rearrangement joins TRBV6-1 to TRBJ1-1, with D possibly TRBD1 on 6 matching bases. The CDR3 runs 13 residues. The ends were cut back, 6 bases at V and 3 bases at J, with 11 bases in the middle. Per the germline V gene, CDR1 is MNHNS and CDR2 is SASEGT. The DNA of the CDR3 is TGTGCCAGCAGGCGGGGGCTTCACACTGAAGCTTTCTTT. This gives the protein CASRRGLHTEAFF.

This chain connects TRBV20-1 to TRBJ2-3, with 8 positions matching TRBD2. Per the germline V gene, CDR1 is DFQATT and CDR2 is SNEGSKA (reference sequence). The CDR3 spans 14 residues. After removal of 3 bases from V and 7 bases from J, the junction contained 9 bases not matched to a gene. CDR3 in DNA: TGCAGTGCTAGGCCGGGACTAGACTCATATACGCAGTATTTT. Translated: CSARPGLDSYTQYF.

In this sample, this clone turned up many times. CDR3 amino acids: CASSSRGIYEQYF. The DNA of the CDR3 is TGTGCCAGCAGCTCTCGGGGTATCTACGAGCAGTACTTC. This rearrangement joins TRBV7-8 to TRBJ2-7, with D possibly TRBD2 on 5 matching bases. CDR1 is SGHVS and CDR2 is FQNEAQ in the germline V gene. Trimming took 4 bases from V and 3 from J, leaving 10 bases between them. There are 13 residues in the CDR3.

This chain links TRBV5-1 with TRBJ1-2; no clear D. The CDR3 contains 14 residues. Germline assignment: CDR1 SGHRS and CDR2 YFSETQ. CDR3 protein: CAISLDPVARGYTF. The CDR3 DNA reads as TGCGCTATCAGCTTGGACCCTGTCGCTAGAGGCTACACCTTC.

This clone has a count of ten or more. The chain recombines TRBV5-6 with TRBJ1-5; no clear D. Trimming removed 2 bases at V and 3 bases at J, with 6 bases between. CDR3 size: 13 residues. The germline gives CDR1 SGHDT, CDR2 YYEEEE. The CDR3: CASSFGDNQPQHF. For the CDR3, the DNA is TGTGCCAGCAGCTTTGGGGACAATCAGCCCCAGCATTTT.

This clone was counted between two and nine times. A much larger clone lies a single base off, so this may be a read error. This chain joins TRBV28 and TRBJ2-4, with 7 bases lining up with TRBD2. Germline assignment: CDR1 MDHEN and CDR2 SYDVKM. The CDR3 runs 15 residues. In DNA form, the CDR3 reads TGTGCCAGAAGTTTGGTGGCTAGCGGCGGAAACATTCAGTACTTC. Protein product: CARSLVASGGNIQYF.